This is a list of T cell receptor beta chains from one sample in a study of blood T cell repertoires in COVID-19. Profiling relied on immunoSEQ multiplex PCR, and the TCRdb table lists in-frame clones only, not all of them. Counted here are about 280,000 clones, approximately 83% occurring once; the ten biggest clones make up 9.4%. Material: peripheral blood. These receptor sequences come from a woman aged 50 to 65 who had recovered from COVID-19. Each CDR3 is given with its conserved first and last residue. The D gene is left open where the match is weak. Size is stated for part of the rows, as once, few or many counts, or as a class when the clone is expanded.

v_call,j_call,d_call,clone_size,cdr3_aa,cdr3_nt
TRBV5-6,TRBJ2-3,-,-,CASSFQGGDLTQYF,TGTGCCAGCAGCTTCCAGGGGGGCGACCTCACGCAGTATTTT
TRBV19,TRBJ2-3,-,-,CASTSQYAGPDTQYF,TGTGCCAGTACCTCCCAGTATGCGGGTCCGGATACGCAGTATTTT
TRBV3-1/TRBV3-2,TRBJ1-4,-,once,CASSPAGGGEKLFF,TGTGCCAGCAGCCCGGCTGGGGGCGGTGAAAAACTGTTTTTT
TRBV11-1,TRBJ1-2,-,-,CASSRANYGYTF,TGTGCCAGCAGCCGGGCTAACTATGGCTACACCTTC
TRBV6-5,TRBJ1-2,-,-,CASSAGTYGYTF,TGTGCCAGCTCCGCGGGGACCTATGGCTACACCTTC
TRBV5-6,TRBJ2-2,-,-,CASSLDGTQITGELFF,TGTGCCAGCAGCTTGGATGGGACTCAAATTACCGGGGAGCTGTTTTTT
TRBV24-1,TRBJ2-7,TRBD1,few,CATSSAGTGVFREQYF,TGTGCCACCAGTTCAGCCGGGACAGGGGTCTTCCGCGAGCAGTACTTC
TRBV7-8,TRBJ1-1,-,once,CASSLGAQGYTEAFF,TGTGCCAGCAGCTTAGGGGCACAGGGATACACTGAAGCTTTCTTT
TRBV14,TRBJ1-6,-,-,CASSQVRSPLHF,TGTGCCAGCAGCCAAGTGCGTTCACCCCTCCACTTT
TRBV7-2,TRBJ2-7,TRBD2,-,CASSSPGGGAPHEQYF,TGTGCCAGCAGCTCCCCGGGCGGGGGGGCCCCCCACGAGCAGTACTTC
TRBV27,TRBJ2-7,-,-,CASSLLRSSAEQYF,TGTGCCAGCAGTTTACTGCGTTCGTCCGCCGAGCAGTACTTC
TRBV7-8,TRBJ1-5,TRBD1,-,CASSSRPEDRGLSNQPQHF,TGTGCCAGCAGCTCCCGGCCTGAGGACAGGGGGCTAAGCAATCAGCCCCAGCATTTT
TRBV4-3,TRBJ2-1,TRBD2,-,CASSQTLAGVNEQFF,TGCGCCAGCAGCCAAACACTAGCGGGAGTTAATGAGCAGTTCTTC
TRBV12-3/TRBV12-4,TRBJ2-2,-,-,CASRFSPGELFF,TGTGCCAGCAGGTTTAGCCCCGGGGAGCTGTTTTTT
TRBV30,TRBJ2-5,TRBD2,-,CAWTYSMREGETQYF,TGTGCCTGGACCTACTCGATGCGGGAGGGAGAGACCCAGTACTTC
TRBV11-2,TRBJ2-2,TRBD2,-,CASSPWTSGRNTGELFF,TGTGCCAGCAGCCCCTGGACTAGCGGGAGGAACACCGGGGAGCTGTTTTTT
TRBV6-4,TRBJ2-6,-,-,CASSTGGANVLTF,TGTGCCAGCAGCACGGGTGGGGCCAACGTCCTGACTTTC
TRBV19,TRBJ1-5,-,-,CASSPEGGHQPQHF,TGTGCCAGTAGTCCCGAGGGGGGGCATCAGCCCCAGCATTTT
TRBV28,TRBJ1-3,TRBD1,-,CASSFTRTGTGNTIYF,TGTGCCAGCAGTTTCACCCGGACAGGGACTGGAAACACCATATATTTT
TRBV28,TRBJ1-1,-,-,CASRDRRVKNTEAFF,TGTGCCAGCAGGGACCGCAGGGTGAAGAACACTGAAGCTTTCTTT
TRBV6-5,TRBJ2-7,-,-,CASSYSTGTSSYEQYF,TGTGCCAGCAGTTACTCTACAGGGACAAGCTCCTACGAGCAGTACTTC
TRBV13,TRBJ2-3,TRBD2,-,CASSPGGAGGDTQYF,TGTGCCAGCAGCCCGGGAGGGGCTGGGGGGGATACGCAGTATTTT
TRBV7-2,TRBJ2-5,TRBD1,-,CASSLAIGQGASETQYF,TGTGCCAGCAGCTTAGCGATCGGGCAGGGGGCGTCGGAGACCCAGTACTTC
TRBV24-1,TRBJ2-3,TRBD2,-,CATSDSVRLAGGDTQYF,TGTGCCACCAGTGATTCGGTCCGACTAGCGGGGGGAGATACGCAGTATTTT
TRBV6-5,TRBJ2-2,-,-,CASSYGQGNTGELFF,TGTGCCAGCAGTTACGGCCAGGGCAACACCGGGGAGCTGTTTTTT
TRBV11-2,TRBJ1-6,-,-,CASSLEAGRVSPLHF,TGTGCCAGCAGCTTAGAGGCAGGGAGGGTCTCACCCCTCCACTTT
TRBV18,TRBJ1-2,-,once,CASSPIETSGGYTF,TGTGCCAGCTCACCAATCGAGACGTCGGGTGGCTACACCTTC
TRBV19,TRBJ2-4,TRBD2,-,CASSIVVREGLLDIQYF,TGTGCCAGTAGTATAGTGGTGCGGGAGGGTCTGTTAGACATTCAGTACTTC
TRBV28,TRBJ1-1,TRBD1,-,CASSSRLGTGNTEAFF,TGTGCCAGCAGTTCAAGATTAGGGACAGGGAACACTGAAGCTTTCTTT
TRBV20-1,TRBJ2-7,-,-,CSASWGETGVHEQYF,TGCAGTGCTAGTTGGGGGGAGACCGGGGTCCACGAGCAGTACTTC
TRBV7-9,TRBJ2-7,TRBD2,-,CASSSRGGLSYEQYF,TGTGCCAGCAGCTCACGGGGGGGCCTCTCCTACGAGCAGTACTTC
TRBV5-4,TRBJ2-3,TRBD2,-,CASSRRLAGEGTDTQYF,TGTGCCAGCAGCAGACGACTAGCGGGGGAGGGCACAGATACGCAGTATTTT
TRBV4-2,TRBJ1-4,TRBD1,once,CASSQEGVTGGNLVNEKLFF,TGTGCCAGCAGCCAAGAGGGGGTGACAGGGGGCAATCTAGTTAATGAAAAACTGTTTTTT
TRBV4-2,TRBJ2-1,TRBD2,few,CASSQDASGGANEQFF,TGTGCCAGCAGCCAAGATGCTAGCGGGGGGGCCAATGAGCAGTTCTTC
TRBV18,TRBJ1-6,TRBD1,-,CASSPGTVDNSPLHF,TGTGCCAGCTCACCTGGGACAGTCGATAATTCACCCCTCCACTTT
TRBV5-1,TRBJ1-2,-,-,CASSSGRSYGYTF,TGCGCCAGCAGCTCGGGGAGGAGCTATGGCTACACCTTC
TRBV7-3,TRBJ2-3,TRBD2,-,CASSPPGGGTDTQYF,TGTGCCAGCAGCCCACCGGGGGGGGGCACAGATACGCAGTATTTT
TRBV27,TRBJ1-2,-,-,CASSSRVGGYTF,TGTGCCAGCAGTTCCAGGGTTGGGGGCTACACCTTC
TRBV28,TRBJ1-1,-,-,CASRSRGNTEAFF,TGTGCCAGCAGAAGCCGGGGAAACACTGAAGCTTTCTTT
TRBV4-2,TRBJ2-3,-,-,CASSQDLAYTDTQYF,TGTGCCAGCAGCCAAGATTTGGCATACACAGATACGCAGTATTTT
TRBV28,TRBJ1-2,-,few,CASSPVRGILSVSGYTF,TGTGCCAGCAGTCCCGTAAGAGGAATCCTAAGCGTCAGCGGCTACACCTTC
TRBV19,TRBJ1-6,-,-,CASSSRSGFSYNSPLHF,TGTGCCAGTAGTTCGAGGAGCGGTTTCTCCTATAATTCACCCCTCCACTTT
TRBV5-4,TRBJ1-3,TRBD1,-,CASSSGPSGQGRNTIYF,TGTGCCAGCAGTTCTGGACCATCCGGACAGGGTCGAAACACCATATATTTT
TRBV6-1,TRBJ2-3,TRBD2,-,CASSEIRGVLTTDTQYF,TGTGCCAGCAGTGAAATTCGGGGGGTATTAACCACAGATACGCAGTATTTT
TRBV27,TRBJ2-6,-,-,CASYSPRGANVLTF,TGTGCCAGCTATTCCCCGCGTGGGGCCAACGTCCTGACTTTC
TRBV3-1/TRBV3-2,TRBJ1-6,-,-,CASSQGQYINSPLHF,TGTGCCAGCAGCCAAGGGCAGTATATCAATTCACCCCTCCACTTT
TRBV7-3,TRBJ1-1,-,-,CASSLLGGEWTEAFF,TGTGCCAGCAGCTTATTAGGGGGAGAGTGGACTGAAGCTTTCTTT
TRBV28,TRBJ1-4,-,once,CASLGSGRATNEKLFF,TGTGCCAGCCTAGGATCGGGGAGGGCAACTAATGAAAAACTGTTTTTT
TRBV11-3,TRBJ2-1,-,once,CASSYPWGVREEQFF,TGTGCCAGCAGCTATCCCTGGGGGGTACGAGAGGAGCAGTTCTTC
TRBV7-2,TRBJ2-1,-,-,CASSFMQSSAAKQFF,TGTGCCAGCAGCTTTATGCAATCTAGCGCTGCTAAGCAGTTCTTC
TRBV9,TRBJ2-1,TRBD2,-,CASSVGWTSGNNEQFF,TGTGCCAGCAGCGTAGGGTGGACTAGTGGCAACAATGAGCAGTTCTTC
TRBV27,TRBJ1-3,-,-,CASSPASGVSGNTIYF,TGTGCCAGCAGTCCGGCCTCGGGAGTCTCTGGAAACACCATATATTTT
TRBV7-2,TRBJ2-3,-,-,CASNTQRTDTQYF,TGTGCCAGCAACACCCAGAGGACAGATACGCAGTATTTT
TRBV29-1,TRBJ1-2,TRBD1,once,CSVFGTALGGYTF,TGCAGCGTTTTTGGGACAGCCCTCGGTGGCTACACCTTC
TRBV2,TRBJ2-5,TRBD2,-,CASSAERGARETQYF,TGTGCCAGCAGTGCTGAGCGGGGGGCCCGGGAGACCCAGTACTTC
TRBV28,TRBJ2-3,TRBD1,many,CASSSILGQPSATQYF,TGTGCCAGCAGTTCTATCCTGGGACAGCCTTCGGCTACGCAGTATTTT
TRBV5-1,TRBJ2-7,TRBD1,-,CASSSPTGALSYEQYF,TGCGCCAGCAGCTCCCCCACAGGGGCCCTCTCCTACGAGCAGTACTTC
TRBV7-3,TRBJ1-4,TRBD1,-,CASRGAKVPEGQGREKLFF,TGTGCCAGCAGGGGGGCCAAGGTTCCGGAGGGACAGGGGCGCGAAAAACTGTTTTTT
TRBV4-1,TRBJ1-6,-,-,CASARDTFNSPLHF,TGCGCCAGCGCACGGGACACCTTTAATTCACCCCTCCACTTT